This T cell receptor beta chain is drawn from a study of PD-1 blockade in classical Hodgkin lymphoma. Clones were read by immunoSEQ multiplex PCR, and TCRdb kept only the in-frame ones, dropping some. In the table there are around 21,000 clones, about 87% of which are singletons. Regarding this clone: Antigen: not known.

Stated time point: cycle 4 day 1 (C4D1), after around six weeks of nivolumab. In every patient, relapse followed autologous stem cell transplantation, while exposure to brentuximab vedotin differed. Thawed PBMCs were subjected to magnetic negative selection, which yielded isolated CD8+ T cells. V gave up 4 bases and J gave up 5 bases, with 20 bases separating them. This CDR3 is built from 16 residues. Germline V gene lookup returns CDR1 MNHEY and CDR2 SMNVEV (reference sequence). Regarding the study as a whole: What drove the repertoire differences, possibly disease activity or prior therapy, has not been defined. A significant rise in TCR diversity was seen by C4D1 for CD4+ cells but not for CD8+ cells. Reports indicated that newly diagnosed patients had lower baseline TCR diversity than healthy donors did. Some patients started nivolumab under 1 year after ASCT, and they were excluded.

This specimen was CD8+ T cells from blood, taken before the fourth cycle of nivolumab. V gene TRBV27 combines with J gene TRBJ2-5, with a weak D call TRBD1 (6 bases). This clonotype was sampled from a human donor with classical Hodgkin lymphoma. CDR3 loop: CASSSPPGACGETQYF. The DNA for the CDR3 is TGTGCCAGCAGTTCCCCCCCAGGGGCCTGTGGGGAGACCCAGTACTTC.